This T cell receptor (beta chain) derives from a study of shared clonotypes between healthy human individuals (dated by TCRdb to the early 2020s). Some background on the complete study: Three men and a couple of women, aged 18 to 49 years, made up the cohort. For each donor, three plates each were used for CD4 naive and CD4 memory, two plates were used for CD8 naive, and one plate was used for CD8 memory. To estimate repertoire size and how much clonotypes are shared between individuals, the study performed deep sequencing of blood TCR repertoires from about five healthy adults. Libraries were prepared and TCR repertoires were sequenced by different laboratories using diverse techniques, in order to increase sequencing depth and limit assay-specific biases. Per donor, leukapheresis produced somewhere between about 0.94 and 9.5 billion PBMCs. On the study overall, not on this receptor specifically: Pairwise subsampling led to the expectation that sequencing depth would affect the degree of clonotype sharing among donors. Sampling was limited to blood, and TCR repertoires in tissue likely differ from TCR repertoires in blood. Compared with non-shared clonotypes, the clonotypes found in all four sorted-subset donors had higher generation probabilities. When a few donors were compared, the shared fraction of clonotypes was about 5.2% for naive CD4, approximately 3.3% for naive CD8, 2% to 2.5% for memory CD4, and 0.3% to 0.5% for memory CD8. Naive subsets generally had larger estimated clonotype richness than memory subsets. Incomplete sequencing was indicated by rarefaction of sorted-subset datasets, despite the large sequencing depth. The small number of donors limited the genetic and exposure-history diversity represented.

Healthy HIV-negative adults with no recently reported acute infections or vaccinations were included as donors. All donors were Caucasian adults living in Nashville, Tennessee, USA. CD4+ T cells were enriched by magnetic negative selection; naive cells were then positively selected on CD45RA, and the negative fraction formed the memory subset. Blood was collected by leukapheresis, and PBMCs were isolated by Ficoll-Histopaque density gradient centrifugation and then cryopreserved in liquid nitrogen vapor phase. Analytical flow cytometry was used to check the purity and quantity of every magnetically sorted T cell population. Each sorted fraction had its genomic DNA isolated and then quantified by UV absorbance on a Nanodrop 2000c. Using the deep immunoSEQ assay, TCR CDR3 regions were amplified from genomic DNA by multiplex PCR. Extracted genomic DNA from each cell subset was distributed evenly across all wells of several immunoSEQ 96-well plates, and each plate was treated as a replicate. For sorted subsets, roughly 0.2 ug genomic DNA, equal to 30,000 or so T cell genomes, was loaded into each replicate PCR. Purified libraries were quantified with a Qubit 3.0 fluorometer, sized on a Bioanalyzer 2100, and re-quantified with the KAPA Library Quantification kit. Each immunoSEQ 96-well plate was sequenced on its own single-read 150-cycle Illumina NextSeq 550 flow cell. As for how the authors treated the data: Because only junctional sequences without quality scores were contained in the immunoSEQ output, filtering matching that applied to full-length reads could not be performed. Sequences were annotated with PyIR, a Python wrapper for IgBLAST v1.9, and V/J genes and CDR3 were assigned using IMGT germline references. Reads were filtered out if the reads had weak V/J assignments (E-value above 1e-6), no CDR3, stop codons, out-of-frame junctions, or ambiguous translated residues. V3J clonotypes were defined by identical inferred V gene, J gene, and CDR3 amino acid sequence. Percentage overlap between repertoires was calculated by dividing the number of shared unique clonotypes by the size of the smaller repertoire. Repertoire richness was assessed with RTK rarefaction, the Chao1 estimator, and Recon v2.1 estimates of unobserved clonotypes. For all TCRbeta clonotypes obtained by the gDNA method from a handful of donors, generation probabilities were computed with OLGA. In TCRdb, the immuneACCESS table is reduced to in-frame sequences with V and J assigned. These tables do not hold every clone; where another copy was compared, an unresolved V gene accounts for under half, and the others remain unexplained. V, J and clone size reflect that table, while D and trimming were determined from the DNA. The sample table holds about 710,000 clones, of which 72% were seen once. The ten largest clones add up to under 2% of the sample.

This clone was found a few times. What this receptor recognizes is not known. No base-level quality is on record; no much larger clone is a single base apart. Clipping removes 6 bases from V and 0 bases from J, with 0 as the unmatched junction base count. Taken from cysteine to phenylalanine, the CDR3 has 13 residues. The retained sequence is limited to the CDR3, 39 bases, with the frame set at the first base. The germline V gene (reference sequence) supplies CDR1 LNHDA and CDR2 SQIVND. This sequence was found in a woman under 40 in good health. The chain is made from TRBV19 and TRBJ1-2; 8 central nucleotides agree with TRBD1. The sequencing sample was made of memory CD4+ T cells sorted from blood. The cell subset or site label, as the study defines it: CD45RA-negative fraction. For the CDR3, the sequence is CASRGQANYGYTF. The DNA is TGTGCCAGTAGGGGACAGGCTAACTATGGCTACACCTTC.